The clone carrying this T cell receptor beta chain was seen a single time. The CDR3 sequence is 12 residues long. The V end lost 6 bases, the J end lost 8 bases, and 13 bases lay between the germline ends. The data belong to a study of blood T cell repertoires in COVID-19. Study context: In each case, the material was cDNA or gDNA derived from T cells, B-cell-depleted T cells, or PBMCs.

Participants reported their clinical history, and cohort assignment relied on those reports. In the authors' workflow: Amplification with reference gene primers provided the estimates of nucleated cell counts. Sequenced by immunoSEQ multiplex PCR; TCRdb stores in-frame clones only, minus some. V, J and clone size derive from that table, while D and trimming were established from the DNA sequence. The sample shows hundreds of thousands of clones, more than 75% of them seen only once. The source of this sequence is a man aged 60 to 75 who had recovered from COVID-19. The chain links TRBV12-3 or TRBV12-4 to TRBJ1-2; D is possibly TRBD1 (6 bases). Sample: PBMCs or T cells enriched from blood (not recorded which). This CDR3 reads CASRLTGKGYTF. The CDR3 bases are TGTGCCAGCAGACTGACAGGAAAAGGCTACACCTTC.